This T cell receptor (beta chain) was obtained from a study of cytomegalovirus exposure and HLA in healthy donors. The CDR3 has 14 amino acids. Germline-derived CDR1 and CDR2 are SNHLY and FYNNEI. J was trimmed by 4 bases and V by 1 base; bases with no gene match: 0. With 60 Vbeta and 13 Jbeta primers, the PCR was carried out. Libraries were prepared by immunoSEQ multiplex PCR; TCRdb keeps only in-frame clonotypes and omits some of them. The table lists tens of thousands of clones, more than 70% of them singletons, with roughly 51% in the top ten. This clonotype was sampled from a middle-aged man in good health and CMV-seropositive. Sequencing was done on a sample of PBMCs. The chain carries TRBV2 and TRBJ1-5; 8 bases align to TRBD1. In DNA form, the CDR3 reads TGTGCCAGCAGTGAAGGACAGGGGAATCAGCCCCAGCATTTT. Protein: CASSEGQGNQPQHF.